The rows below give T cell receptor beta chains drawn from one sample of a study of blood T cell repertoires in COVID-19. The method was immunoSEQ multiplex PCR; TCRdb's version includes in-frame clones alone and lacks a portion of them. The table shows over 150,000 clones, with roughly 86% occurring only once. Sequenced sample: peripheral blood. These receptor sequences come from a man aged 50 to 59 with active or convalescent COVID-19. Both conserved end residues are part of each CDR3.

TRBV18	TRBJ2-2	CASSPQGFDTGELFF
TRBV9	TRBJ2-7	CASSVGGQGPYEQYF
TRBV7-2	TRBJ1-2	CASSLVKQGINYGYTF
TRBV6-2/TRBV6-3	TRBJ1-1	CASSYDLGTEAFF
TRBV19	TRBJ1-4	CASIYYYPGVNNEKLFF
TRBV24-1	TRBJ2-2	CATSDPRGREGNTGELFF
TRBV28	TRBJ1-1	CASSILGTGDAAFF
TRBV18	TRBJ1-1	CASSPLDRSDTEAFF
TRBV5-1	TRBJ2-1	CASSLSGGVYNEQFF
TRBV19	TRBJ2-7	CASSADSSSYEQYF
TRBV6-5	TRBJ1-2	CATGGTANYGYTF
TRBV9	TRBJ2-1	CASSVAGAFAEQFF
TRBV7-8	TRBJ2-7	CASSLARDRVGYEQYF
TRBV11-3	TRBJ2-1	CASKTGDHSYNEQFF